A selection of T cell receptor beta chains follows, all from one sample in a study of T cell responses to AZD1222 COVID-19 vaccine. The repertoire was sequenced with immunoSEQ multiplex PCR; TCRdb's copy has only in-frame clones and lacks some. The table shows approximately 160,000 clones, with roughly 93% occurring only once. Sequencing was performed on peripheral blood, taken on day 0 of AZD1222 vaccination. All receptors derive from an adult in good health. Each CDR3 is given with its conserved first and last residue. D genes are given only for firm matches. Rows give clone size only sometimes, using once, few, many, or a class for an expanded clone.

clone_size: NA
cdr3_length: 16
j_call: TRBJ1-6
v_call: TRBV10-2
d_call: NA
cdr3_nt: TGCGCCAGCAGTGAGGCCTTCAGGGGTCGTAATTCACCCCTCCACTTT
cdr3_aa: CASSEAFRGRNSPLHF

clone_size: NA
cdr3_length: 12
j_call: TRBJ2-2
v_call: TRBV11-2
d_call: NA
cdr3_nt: TGTGCCAGCAGCTGGGGTACCGGGGAGCTGTTTTTT
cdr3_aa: CASSWGTGELFF

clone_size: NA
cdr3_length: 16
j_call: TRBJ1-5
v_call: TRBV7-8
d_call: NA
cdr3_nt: TGTGCCAGCAGCTTTTGGACGGGGGCCGGTAATCAGCCCCAGCATTTT
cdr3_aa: CASSFWTGAGNQPQHF

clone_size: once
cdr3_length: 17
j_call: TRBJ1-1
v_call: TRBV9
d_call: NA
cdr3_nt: TGTGCCAGCAGCGGTGAAGGGGGTAGGTGGGAAAACACTGAAGCTTTCTTT
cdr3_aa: CASSGEGGRWENTEAFF

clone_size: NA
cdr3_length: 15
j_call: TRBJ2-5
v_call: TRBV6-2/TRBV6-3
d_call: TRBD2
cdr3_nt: TGTGCCAGCAGTTACGGTGGGACTAGCGTCCGGACCCAGTACTTC
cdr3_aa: CASSYGGTSVRTQYF

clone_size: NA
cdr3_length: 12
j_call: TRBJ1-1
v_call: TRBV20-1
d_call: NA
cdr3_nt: TGCAGTGCTAGTTGGCAGGGCTTTGAAGCTTTCTTT
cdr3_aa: CSASWQGFEAFF

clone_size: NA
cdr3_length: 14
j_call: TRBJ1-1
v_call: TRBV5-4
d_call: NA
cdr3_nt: TGTGCCAGCAGCTTAGGACAAGCGAACACTGAAGCTTTCTTT
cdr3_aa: CASSLGQANTEAFF

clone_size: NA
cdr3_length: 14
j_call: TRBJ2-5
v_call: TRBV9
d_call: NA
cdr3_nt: TGTGCCAGCAGCGTAGGAGGGGGGGACGAGACCCAGTACTTC
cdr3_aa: CASSVGGGDETQYF

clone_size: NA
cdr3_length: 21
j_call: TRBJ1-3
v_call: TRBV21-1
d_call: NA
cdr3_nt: TGTGCCAGCAGCAAAGTATTATCGGGACGGATCCCGTTTAGCTCTGGAAACACCATATATTTT
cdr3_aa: CASSKVLSGRIPFSSGNTIYF

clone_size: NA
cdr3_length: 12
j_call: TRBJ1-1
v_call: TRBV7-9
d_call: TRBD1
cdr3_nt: TGTGCCAGCAGCTTAAACAGGGGGAGGGCTTTCTTT
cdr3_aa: CASSLNRGRAFF

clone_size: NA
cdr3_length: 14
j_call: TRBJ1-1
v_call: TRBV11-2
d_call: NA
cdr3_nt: TGTGCCAGCAGCCGTTTCACGGAGAACACTGAAGCTTTCTTT
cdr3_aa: CASSRFTENTEAFF

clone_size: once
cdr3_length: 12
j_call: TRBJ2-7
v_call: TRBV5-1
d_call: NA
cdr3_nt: TGCGCCAGCAGCTTGGACGTCTACGAGCAGTACTTC
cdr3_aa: CASSLDVYEQYF

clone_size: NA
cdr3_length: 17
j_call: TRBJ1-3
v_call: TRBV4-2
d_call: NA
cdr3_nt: TGTGCCAGCAGCCAAAACCTGGGGGCCTTCTCTGGAAACACCATATATTTT
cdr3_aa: CASSQNLGAFSGNTIYF

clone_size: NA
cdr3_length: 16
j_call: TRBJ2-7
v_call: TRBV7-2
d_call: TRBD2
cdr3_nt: TGTGCCAGCAGCCTTACTAGCGGGGGGAGCTCCTACGAGCAGTACTTC
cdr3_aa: CASSLTSGGSSYEQYF

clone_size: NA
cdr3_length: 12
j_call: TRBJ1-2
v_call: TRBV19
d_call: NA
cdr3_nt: TGTGCCAGTAGTAGCACAGGGTATGGCTACACCTTC
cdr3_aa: CASSSTGYGYTF

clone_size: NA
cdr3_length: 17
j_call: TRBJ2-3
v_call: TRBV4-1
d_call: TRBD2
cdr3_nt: TGCGCCAGCAGCCTCCGCCCCCCCAGCGGGGGCCCAGATACGCAGTATTTT
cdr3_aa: CASSLRPPSGGPDTQYF

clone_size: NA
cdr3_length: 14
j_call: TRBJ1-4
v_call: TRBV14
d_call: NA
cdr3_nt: TGTGCCAGCAGCCCCCAGGGGTGGGATGAAAAACTGTTTTTT
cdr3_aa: CASSPQGWDEKLFF

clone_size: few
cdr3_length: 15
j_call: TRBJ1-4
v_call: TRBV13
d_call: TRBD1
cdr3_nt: TGTGCCAGCAGCCGCCTGACAGGGGAGAATGAAAAACTGTTTTTT
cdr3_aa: CASSRLTGENEKLFF

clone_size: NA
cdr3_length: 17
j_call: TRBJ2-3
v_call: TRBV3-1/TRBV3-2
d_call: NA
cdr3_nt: TGTGCCAGCAGAGCCAATGCCGGGGGCTATAGCACAGATACGCAGTATTTT
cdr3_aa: CASRANAGGYSTDTQYF

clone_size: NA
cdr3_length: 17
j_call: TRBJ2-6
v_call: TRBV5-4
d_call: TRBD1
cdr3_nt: TGTGCCAGCAGTCCGGGACAGCGGAACTCTGGGGCCAACGTCCTGACTTTC
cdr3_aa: CASSPGQRNSGANVLTF

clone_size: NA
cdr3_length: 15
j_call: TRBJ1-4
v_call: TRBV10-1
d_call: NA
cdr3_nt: TGCGCCAGCAGTGAGAGGGCGGAACGTTATGAAAAACTGTTTTTT
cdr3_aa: CASSERAERYEKLFF

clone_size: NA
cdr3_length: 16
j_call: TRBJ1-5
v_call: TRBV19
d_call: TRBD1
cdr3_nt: TGTGCCAGTAGTACCCGGACAGGGGGCGCGGGCCAGCCCCAGCATTTT
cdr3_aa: CASSTRTGGAGQPQHF